The T cell receptor (beta chain) under discussion was sequenced for a study of blood T cells in healthy people across ages. The study, taken as a whole, reports: The recorded TCR beta diversity per million T cells decreased in a roughly linear manner with age.

V was cut by 5 bases and J by 2 bases, with 15 bases left in between. The CDR3 spans 16 residues. The germline gives CDR1 LGHDT, CDR2 YNNKEL (reference sequence). As regards this clonotype: Its specificity is unknown.

Sample-barcoded 5' priming and a J-beta primer mix drove a second PCR of roughly 6 to 12 cycles. Every cDNA molecule bore a tag from a template-switch adaptor containing 12 random nucleotides. Researchers report that each sample yielded at least 2.5 million CDR3-containing paired-end reads. TCRdb re-called the 5' RACE reads with MiXCR, one entry per CDR3 protein. The table shows about 730,000 distinct CDR3 sequences, with roughly 44% occurring only once. The chain couples TRBV3-1 to TRBJ2-2; either TRBD1 or TRBD2 may supply D (6 bases each). Specimen: blood. This clonotype originated in a woman aged 60-75 years in good health. The CDR3 sequence: CASSRGTEINTGELFF. The CDR3 DNA reads as TGTGCCAGCAGCAGGGGGACTGAAATTAACACCGGGGAGCTGTTTTTT.